The sequence of this TCR beta chain was determined in a study of T cell responses to AZD1222 COVID-19 vaccine. The protocol was immunoSEQ multiplex PCR, while the TCRdb copy is restricted to in-frame clones and leaves out a portion. The sample holds about 120,000 clones, 92% seen once. The V gene's germline CDR1 is LNHNV and CDR2 YYDKDF (reference sequence). V dropped 4 bases and J dropped 0 bases, with 12 bases sitting between them. This CDR3 spans 15 amino acids. This clone was counted between two and nine times. Its target is not known. Findings of the study overall: AZD1222 recipients seropositive at baseline numbered only six or seven. Clonal diversity was possibly underestimated, and the donors were mostly white British, with more females. The study found Spike-specific TCR breadth and depth rose after two AZD1222 doses. Repertoires were obtained only post-peak T cell response.

The chain links TRBV15 to TRBJ2-5; D gene ambiguous. This receptor was taken from an adult in good health. The source material was peripheral blood, sampled on day 0 of AZD1222 vaccination. Here the CDR3 DNA reads TGTGCCACCAGCAATGGCCTAACGAACCAAGAGACCCAGTACTTC. This gives the protein CATSNGLTNQETQYF.